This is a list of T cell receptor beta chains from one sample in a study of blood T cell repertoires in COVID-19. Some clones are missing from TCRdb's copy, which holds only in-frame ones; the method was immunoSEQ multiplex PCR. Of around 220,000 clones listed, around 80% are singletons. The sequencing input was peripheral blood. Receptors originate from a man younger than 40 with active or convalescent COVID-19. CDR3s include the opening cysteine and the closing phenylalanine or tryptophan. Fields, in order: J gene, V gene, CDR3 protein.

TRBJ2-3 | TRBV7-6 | CASSLVGTGDYTDTQYF
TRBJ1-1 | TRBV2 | CASSVLGRGTEAFF
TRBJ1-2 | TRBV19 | CASSSTGKDGYTF
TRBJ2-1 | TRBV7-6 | CASSPDRKKYNEQFF
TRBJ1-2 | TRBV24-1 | CATRVKHGYTF
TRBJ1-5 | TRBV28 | CASSSPLGQNNQPQHF
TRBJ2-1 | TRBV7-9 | CATSPPGTSGQSYNEQFF
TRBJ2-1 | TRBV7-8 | CASSLGGRANEQFF
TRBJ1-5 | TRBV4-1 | CASSEDTGGPQHF
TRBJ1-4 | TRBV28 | CASSLRVTNEKLFF
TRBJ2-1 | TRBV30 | CAWNGGASYNEQFF
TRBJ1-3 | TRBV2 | CASTLTGFSGNTIYF
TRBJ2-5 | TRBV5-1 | CASTPLRGHQETQYF
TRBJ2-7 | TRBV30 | CAWSPPGRAYEQYF
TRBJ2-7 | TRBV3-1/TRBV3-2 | CASSPGQPYEQYF
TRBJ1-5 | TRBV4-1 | CASSEQGNQPQHF
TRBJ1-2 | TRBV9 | CASSVGSRGAGYTF
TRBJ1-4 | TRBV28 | CASIGDEKLFF
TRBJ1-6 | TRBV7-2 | CASSLGPGTGLLLHF
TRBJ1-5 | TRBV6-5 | CASTPQGAGNQPQHF
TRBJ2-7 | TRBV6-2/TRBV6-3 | CASRYLNVGDEQYF
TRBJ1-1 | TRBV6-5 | CATYRNTEAFF
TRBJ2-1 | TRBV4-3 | CASSPTGASSYNEQFF
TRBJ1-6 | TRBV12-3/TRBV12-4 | CASSWTTESPLHF
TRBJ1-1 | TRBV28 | CASIQTPTGVAEAFF
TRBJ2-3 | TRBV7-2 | CASSSHRARTDTQYF
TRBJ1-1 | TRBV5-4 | CASSPGTTSLNTEAFF
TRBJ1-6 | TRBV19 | CASSLYRESPLHF
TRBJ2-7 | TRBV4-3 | CASSQDRTGGYEQYF
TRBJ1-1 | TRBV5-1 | CASSSSTGENTEAFF
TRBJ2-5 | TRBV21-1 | CASSNPRGGWVETQYF
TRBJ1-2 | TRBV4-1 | CASSQDPSTGGAGYGYTF
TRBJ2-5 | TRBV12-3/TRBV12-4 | CASTPRAGGNQYF
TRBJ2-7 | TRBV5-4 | CASTPTSGTEQYF
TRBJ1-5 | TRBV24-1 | CATSGVENQPQHF
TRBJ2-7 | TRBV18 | CASSTRDSPMHYEQYF
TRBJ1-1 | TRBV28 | CASSLGTGASDAFF
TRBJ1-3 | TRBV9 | CASKDRSGNTIYF
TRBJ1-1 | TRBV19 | CASSIASVRTEAFF
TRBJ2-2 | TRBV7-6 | CASSPGLAGTGELFF
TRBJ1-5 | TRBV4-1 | CASSQDGSGQGYQPQHF
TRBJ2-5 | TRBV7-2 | CASSFSGRTETQYF
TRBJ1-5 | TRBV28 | CASRETGLLNQPQHF
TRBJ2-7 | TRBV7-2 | CASSLGQVNYEQYF
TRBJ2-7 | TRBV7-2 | CASSFVRATPYEQYF
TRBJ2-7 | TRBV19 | CASSQDSYEQYF